Shown below are 22 T cell receptor beta chains from a single sample sequenced in a study of CD8+ T cells in alopecia areata. Isolated RNA was reverse transcribed into cDNA used as the sequencing template. TCRdb's copy holds only in-frame clones and misses some; the assay was immunoSEQ multiplex PCR. Here the sample spans about 290,000 clones, 58% being singletons. Treatment defined: oral pan-JAK inhibitor, 5-10 mg twice daily. The sample was CD4+ T cells sorted from blood, taken at week 24, from a patient treated with tofacitinib. These receptors were collected from a human donor with alopecia areata.

Of note for this clone: A much larger clone differs by one base, so this may be a read error. The chain has TRBV18 and TRBJ1-5; D gene unclear. The CDR3 loop spans 13 amino acids. V dropped 2 bases and J dropped 3 bases, with 5 bases sitting between them. Germline lookup yields CDR1 KGHSH and CDR2 LQKENI. The DNA for the CDR3 is TGTGCCAGCTCACCAGGGATCAATCAGCCCCAGCATTTT. This gives the protein CASSPGINQPQHF.

V and J are TRBV27 and TRBJ2-7; no firm D call. The CDR3 is 16 residues long. The ends were cut back, 0 bases at V and 1 base at J, with 13 bases in the middle. Germline V gene data show CDR1 as MNHEY and CDR2 as SMNVEV (reference sequence). CDR3 DNA sequence: TGTGCCAGCAGTTTATCGTCGGTAAAACCTTCCTACGAGCAGTACTTC. Protein sequence: CASSLSSVKPSYEQYF.

The sample holds many counts of this clone. V usage is TRBV5-1 and J usage is TRBJ2-5; 12 positions agree with TRBD1. The length of the CDR3 is 17 residues. Germline V CDR1 and CDR2: SGHRS, YFSETQ. Germline trimming cut 4 bases from V and 4 bases from J; bases unmatched to any gene: 11. CDR3 protein: CASSDTGTGGGRETQYF. The CDR3 DNA is TGCGCCAGCAGCGACACCGGGACAGGGGGCGGACGAGAGACCCAGTACTTC.

V gene TRBV6-6 combines with J gene TRBJ1-2; 11 nucleotides align to TRBD1. This CDR3 has 16 amino acids. The germline CDR1 and CDR2 sequences are MNHNY and SVGAGI (reference sequence). With 6 bases clipped from V and 7 bases from J, the junction kept 13 bases outside the gene matches. CDR3 in DNA: TGTGCCAGCAGCCAATACCCCGGGACAGGGGGTTTTGGCTACACCTTC. Residues: CASSQYPGTGGFGYTF.

The chain joins TRBV9 to TRBJ2-6; D unclear. The CDR3 sequence is 14 residues long. The germline CDR1 and CDR2 sequences are SGDLS and YYNGEE. V lost 0 bases, J lost 2 bases, and 3 bases lay in between. The CDR3 protein is CASSVGPGANVLTF. The CDR3 DNA reads TGTGCCAGCAGCGTAGGGCCTGGGGCCAACGTCCTGACTTTC.

J is TRBJ2-1 and V is TRBV29-1, with 10 positions matching TRBD2. Germline V lookup: CDR1 SQVTM, CDR2 ANQGSEA. The V and J ends lost 4 bases and 2 bases, in that order; junction bases with no gene match: 8. CDR3 length: 16 residues. The CDR3, as DNA: TGCAGCGTTGCTGAATGGAGCGGGGGGGCCTACAATGAGCAGTTCTTC. It is translated as CSVAEWSGGAYNEQFF.

Worth noting for this clone: The junction does not match germline at one end; this may be a read error. The chain is built from TRBV7-7 and TRBJ2-2, with 8 bases matching TRBD2. The CDR3 is made up of 16 amino acids. Germline CDR1 reads SSHAT; CDR2 reads FNYEAQ (reference sequence). The CDR3 DNA follows: TGTGCTAGCAGCTCCGCGGGGGGCTCGAACACCGGGGAGCTGTTTTTT. It is translated as CASSSAGGSNTGELFF.

The CDR3 DNA reads as TGCGCCAGCCGAAATTCGGGTACTAACTATGGCTACACCTTC. Its translation: CASRNSGTNYGYTF. The chain has TRBV5-1 and TRBJ1-2; D call uncertain. There are 14 residues in the CDR3. Germline V lookup: CDR1 SGHRS, CDR2 YFSETQ. V shed 7 bases and J shed 0 bases, with 13 bases lying between them.

CDR3: CASSPLGTSILTQYF. Here the CDR3 DNA reads TGTGCCAGCAGTCCTCTGGGGACTAGCATTTTGACCCAGTACTTC. The V and J genes are TRBV6-5 and TRBJ2-5; TRBD2 matches 9 bases. The CDR3 is made up of 15 amino acids. Germline V gives CDR1 MNHEY, CDR2 SVGAGI. The trim removed 5 bases at V and 7 bases at J, leaving 11 bases unmatched.

This clone has a handful of counts. The chain is built from TRBV4-1 and TRBJ2-3; TRBD1 matches at 9 bases. The CDR3 is made up of 17 amino acids. Trimming took 0 bases from V and 2 from J; bases not matched to a gene: 6. Looked up from germline, CDR1 is MGHRA and CDR2 is YSYEKL. Here the CDR3 reads CASSQDPGQGFTDTQYF. The CDR3 nucleotides read TGCGCCAGCAGCCAAGATCCGGGACAGGGTTTCACAGATACGCAGTATTTT.

The rearrangement links TRBV4-1 to TRBJ1-5, with D possibly TRBD1 on 5 matching bases. V was pared by 0 bases and J by 3 bases, with 9 bases between. CDR1 is MGHRA, CDR2 YSYEKL, per germline. The CDR3 consists of 15 residues. The CDR3 loop is CASSQDGAYNQPQHF. CDR3 coding DNA: TGCGCCAGCAGCCAAGATGGGGCCTACAATCAGCCCCAGCATTTT.

This chain joins TRBV29-1 and TRBJ2-7; 10 nucleotides match TRBD1. Trimming at V came to 4 bases and at J to 6 bases, leaving 9 bases not matched to a gene. The CDR3 loop spans 14 amino acids. Germline assignment: CDR1 SQVTM and CDR2 ANQGSEA. This CDR3 reads CSVGTGTGVGEQYF. The CDR3 DNA is TGCAGCGTTGGAACCGGGACAGGGGTTGGCGAGCAGTACTTC.

V gene TRBV6-1 combines with J gene TRBJ1-4; D is ambiguous. Germline-derived CDR1 and CDR2 are MNHNS and SASEGT. Trimming pared 1 base from V and 7 bases from J, leaving 4 bases between. This CDR3 is built from 12 residues. The DNA of the CDR3 is TGTGCCAGCAGTGAAGTCGGTGAAAAACTGTTTTTT. Protein: CASSEVGEKLFF.

The rearrangement links TRBV9 to TRBJ1-2; tentatively, D is TRBD1 (6 bases). Trimming took 1 base from V and 0 from J, leaving 13 bases between them. CDR3 size: 16 residues. Germline CDR1 reads SGDLS; CDR2 reads YYNGEE. For the CDR3, the DNA is TGTGCCAGCAGCGTAACGGGGGCCCCAGCTAACTATGGCTACACCTTC. Its protein product is CASSVTGAPANYGYTF.

The rearrangement joins TRBV7-2 to TRBJ1-3; D remains ambiguous. The V and J ends lost 1 base and 0 bases respectively, with 10 bases between them. The CDR3 extends over 16 amino acids. Looked up from germline, CDR1 is SGHTA and CDR2 is FQGNSA. The CDR3 DNA reads as TGTGCCAGCAGCTTAGGTGGCCCGAACTCTGGAAACACCATATATTTT. It is translated as CASSLGGPNSGNTIYF.

The CDR3 DNA sequence: TGCGCCAGCAGCTCCGCTACTAGCCCCGAGCAGTTCTTC. Protein: CASSSATSPEQFF. The chain employs TRBV5-1 and TRBJ2-1; possibly TRBD2 for D (6 bases). This CDR3 is built from 13 residues. Germline V gene sequence: CDR1 SGHRS, CDR2 YFSETQ. V shed 3 bases and J shed 10 bases, with 14 bases lying between them.

This clone was picked up many times. CDR3 in DNA: TGTGCCAGCAGTTGGGACCTCGCTGAAGCTTTCTTT. Protein sequence: CASSWDLAEAFF. The chain links TRBV2 to TRBJ1-1, with D tentatively TRBD1 (5 bases). V was trimmed by 5 bases and J by 6 bases, leaving 10 bases between them. The CDR3 loop spans 12 amino acids. The V gene's germline CDR1 is SNHLY and CDR2 FYNNEI.

There are a few counts of this clone. The rearrangement links TRBV30 to TRBJ1-2; D remains unclear. Trimming left V 2 bases short and J 8 bases short, with 12 bases between. Germline lookup yields CDR1 GTSNPN and CDR2 SVGIG (reference sequence). This CDR3 spans 12 amino acids. The CDR3: CAWSRRGSGYTF. DNA for the CDR3: TGTGCCTGGAGTCGACGGGGTTCCGGCTACACCTTC.

This chain uses TRBV20-1 with TRBJ1-2, with TRBD1 as a possible D gene (5 bases). The CDR3 has 11 amino acids. V lost 3 bases to trimming and J lost 7 bases, with 9 bases between them. Germline assignment: CDR1 DFQATT and CDR2 SNEGSKA (reference sequence). DNA for the CDR3: TGCAGTGCTAGGGGAGGGGTTGGCTACACCTTC. This sequence encodes CSARGGVGYTF.

V and J are TRBV5-1 and TRBJ2-7, with D perhaps TRBD1 (5 bases). CDR1 is SGHRS, CDR2 YFSETQ, per germline. V lost 6 bases, J lost 0 bases, and 13 bases lay in between. The CDR3 has 14 amino acids. The CDR3 here is CASNSGRDSYEQYF. CDR3 in DNA: TGCGCCAGCAATTCGGGCAGGGACTCCTACGAGCAGTACTTC.

This chain joins TRBV30 and TRBJ2-6; TRBD2 matches at 7 bases. CDR1 and CDR2 (germline): GTSNPN, SVGIG (reference sequence). The V gene end was trimmed by 1 base and the J gene end by 0 bases; junction bases not matched to a gene: 0. The CDR3 sequence is 15 residues long. Here the CDR3 reads CAWSAGGSGANVLTF. CDR3 DNA sequence: TGTGCCTGGAGTGCGGGAGGCTCTGGGGCCAACGTCCTGACTTTC.

The rearrangement uses TRBV6-6 and TRBJ1-6, with D tentatively TRBD1 (5 bases). This CDR3 has 15 residues. Trimming took off 5 bases at V and 6 bases at J, with 14 bases between the two ends. From germline, CDR1 is MNHNY and CDR2 SVGAGI (reference sequence). CDR3: CASSTGHRSNSPLHF. The DNA of the CDR3 is TGTGCCAGCAGTACCGGACATCGAAGTAATTCACCCCTCCACTTT.